The source of this T cell receptor beta chain is a study of blood T cell repertoires in COVID-19. Study background: Researchers got acute and convalescent COVID-19 samples from the United States, Italy and Spain. Nucleic acid was either cDNA or gDNA, and it came from T cells, B-cell-depleted T cells, or PBMCs.

How the authors handled the data: Researchers report that nucleated cell counts were estimated from reference gene primer amplification. The protocol was immunoSEQ multiplex PCR, while the TCRdb copy is restricted to in-frame clones and leaves out a portion. V and J calls and clone size follow that table, whereas D and trimming were derived from the DNA. The repertoire includes some 250,000 clones, roughly 85% of them detected once, and roughly 3.3% sits in the top ten. The V segment lost 5 bases and the J segment 5 bases; nucleotides outside the gene matches: 9. The CDR3 is 16 amino acids. The V gene's germline CDR1 is SEHNR and CDR2 FQNEAQ (reference sequence). This clone was detected only a few times.

The specimen sequenced was peripheral blood. V gene TRBV7-9 combines with J gene TRBJ2-1, with TRBD2 identical over 10 bases. This TCR came from a woman between 18 and 30 years old with acute or convalescent COVID-19. CDR3 protein: CASSPPGTSANNEQFF. The CDR3 DNA follows: TGTGCCAGCAGCCCACCCGGGACTAGCGCCAACAATGAGCAGTTCTTC.